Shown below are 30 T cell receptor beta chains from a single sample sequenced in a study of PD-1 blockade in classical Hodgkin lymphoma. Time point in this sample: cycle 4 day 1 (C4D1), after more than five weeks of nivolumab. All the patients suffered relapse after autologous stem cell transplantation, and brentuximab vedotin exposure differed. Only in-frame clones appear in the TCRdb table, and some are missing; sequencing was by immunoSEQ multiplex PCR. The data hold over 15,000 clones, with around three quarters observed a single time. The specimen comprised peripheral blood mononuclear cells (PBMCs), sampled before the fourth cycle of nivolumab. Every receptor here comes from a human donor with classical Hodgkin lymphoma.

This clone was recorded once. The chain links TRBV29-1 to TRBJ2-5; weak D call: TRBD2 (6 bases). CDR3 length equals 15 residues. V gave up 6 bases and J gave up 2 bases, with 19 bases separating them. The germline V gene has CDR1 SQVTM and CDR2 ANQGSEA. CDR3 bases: TGCAGCGTGACCCCGGGAATTGGGACTCAAGAGACCCAGTACTTC. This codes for CSVTPGIGTQETQYF.

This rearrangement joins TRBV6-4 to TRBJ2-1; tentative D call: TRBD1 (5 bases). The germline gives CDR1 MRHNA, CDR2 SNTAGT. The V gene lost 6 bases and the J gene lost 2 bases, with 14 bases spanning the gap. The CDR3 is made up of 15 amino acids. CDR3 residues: CASSAMGLPYNEQFF. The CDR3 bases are TGTGCCAGCAGCGCGATGGGGCTTCCCTACAATGAGCAGTTCTTC.

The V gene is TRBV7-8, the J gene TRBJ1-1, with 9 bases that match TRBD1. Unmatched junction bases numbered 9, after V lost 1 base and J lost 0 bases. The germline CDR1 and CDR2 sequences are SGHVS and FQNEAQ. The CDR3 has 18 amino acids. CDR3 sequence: CASSLGSGQGYMNTEAFF. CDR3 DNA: TGTGCCAGCAGCTTAGGATCGGGACAGGGATATATGAACACTGAAGCTTTCTTT.

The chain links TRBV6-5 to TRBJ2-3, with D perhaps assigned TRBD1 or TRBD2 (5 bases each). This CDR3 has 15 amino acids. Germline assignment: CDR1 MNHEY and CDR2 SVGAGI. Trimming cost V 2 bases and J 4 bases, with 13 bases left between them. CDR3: CASSYLGTVADTQYF. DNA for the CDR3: TGTGCCAGCAGTTACCTCGGGACGGTAGCAGATACGCAGTATTTT.

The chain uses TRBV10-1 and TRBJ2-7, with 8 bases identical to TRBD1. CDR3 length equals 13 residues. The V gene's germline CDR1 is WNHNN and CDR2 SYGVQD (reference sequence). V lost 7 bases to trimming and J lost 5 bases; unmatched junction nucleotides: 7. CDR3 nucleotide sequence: TGCGCCAGCACGCCTTCACAGGGGGACGAGCAGTACTTC. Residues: CASTPSQGDEQYF.

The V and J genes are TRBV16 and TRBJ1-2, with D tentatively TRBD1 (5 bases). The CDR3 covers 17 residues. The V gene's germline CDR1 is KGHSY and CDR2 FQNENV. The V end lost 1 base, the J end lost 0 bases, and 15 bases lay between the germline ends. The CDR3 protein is CASSQLAPGPANYGYTF. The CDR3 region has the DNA TGTGCCAGCAGCCAATTGGCCCCGGGGCCAGCTAACTATGGCTACACCTTC.

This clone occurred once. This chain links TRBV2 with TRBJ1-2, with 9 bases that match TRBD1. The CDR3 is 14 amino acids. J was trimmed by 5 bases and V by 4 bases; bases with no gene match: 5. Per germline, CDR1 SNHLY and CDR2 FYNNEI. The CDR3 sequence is CASSVGDRGYGYTF. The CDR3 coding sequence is TGTGCCAGCAGTGTGGGAGACAGGGGGTATGGCTACACCTTC.

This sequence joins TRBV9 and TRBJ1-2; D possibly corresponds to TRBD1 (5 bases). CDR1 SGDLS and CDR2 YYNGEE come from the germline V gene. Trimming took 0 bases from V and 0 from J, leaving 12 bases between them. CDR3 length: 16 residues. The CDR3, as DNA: TGTGCCAGCAGCGTAGTGACCGGGGACCCTAACTATGGCTACACCTTC. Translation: CASSVVTGDPNYGYTF. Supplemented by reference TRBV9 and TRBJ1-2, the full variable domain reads DSGVTQTPKHLITATGQRVTLRCSPRSGDLSVYWYQQSLDQGLQFLIQYYNGEERAKGNILERFSAQQFPDLHSELNLSSLELGDSALYFCASSVVTGDPNYGYTFGSGTRLTVV.

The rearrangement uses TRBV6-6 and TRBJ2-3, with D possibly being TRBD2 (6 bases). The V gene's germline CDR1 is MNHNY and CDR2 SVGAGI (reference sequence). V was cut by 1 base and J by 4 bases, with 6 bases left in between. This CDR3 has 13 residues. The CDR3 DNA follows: TGTGCCAGCAGTTACTGGGGGGCAGATACGCAGTATTTT. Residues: CASSYWGADTQYF.

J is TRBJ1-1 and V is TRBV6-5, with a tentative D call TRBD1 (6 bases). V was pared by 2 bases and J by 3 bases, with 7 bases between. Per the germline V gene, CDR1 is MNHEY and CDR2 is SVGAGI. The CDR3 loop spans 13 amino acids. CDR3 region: CASSYRGYTEAFF. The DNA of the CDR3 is TGTGCCAGCAGTTACAGGGGGTACACTGAAGCTTTCTTT.

The CDR3 DNA reads as TGTGCCAGCAGCTTCGGACAGGGAAACACCATATATTTT. This sequence encodes CASSFGQGNTIYF. This sequence joins TRBV7-2 and TRBJ1-3, with D possibly matching TRBD1 (6 bases). V was shortened by 3 bases and J by 4 bases, with 7 bases between the two germline ends. CDR3 length: 13 residues. Germline CDR1 SGHTA, CDR2 FQGNSA.

CDR3 amino acids: CASTRGTGDSLAGNTIYF. The DNA for the CDR3 is TGTGCCAGCACGAGAGGGACAGGGGATAGTCTGGCTGGAAACACCATATATTTT. V gene TRBV9 combines with J gene TRBJ1-3; the match to TRBD1 covers 10 bases. Germline assignment: CDR1 SGDLS and CDR2 YYNGEE. V lost 6 bases, J lost 2 bases, and 14 bases stayed unmatched. The CDR3 length is 18 residues. Using reference TRBV9 and TRBJ1-3 for the parts outside the CDR3, the full variable domain is DSGVTQTPKHLITATGQRVTLRCSPRSGDLSVYWYQQSLDQGLQFLIQYYNGEERAKGNILERFSAQQFPDLHSELNLSSLELGDSALYFCASTRGTGDSLAGNTIYFGEGSWLTVV.

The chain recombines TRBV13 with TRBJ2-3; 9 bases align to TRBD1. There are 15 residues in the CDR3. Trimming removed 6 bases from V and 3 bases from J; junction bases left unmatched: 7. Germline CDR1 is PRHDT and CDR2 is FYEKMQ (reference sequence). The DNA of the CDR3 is TGTGCCAGCAGTTTCGGGACAGGGTGGACAGATACGCAGTATTTT. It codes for CASSFGTGWTDTQYF.

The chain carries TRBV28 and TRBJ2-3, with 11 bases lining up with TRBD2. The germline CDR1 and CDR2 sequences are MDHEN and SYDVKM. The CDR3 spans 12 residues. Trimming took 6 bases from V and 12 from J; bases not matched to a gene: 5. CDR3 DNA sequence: TGTGCCAGCAGGTTAGCGGGAGGGCCCCAGTATTTT. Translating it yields CASRLAGGPQYF. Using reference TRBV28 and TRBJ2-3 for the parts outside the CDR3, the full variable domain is DVKVTQSSRYLVKRTGEKVFLECVQDMDHENMFWYRQDPGLGLRLIYFSYDVKMKEKGDIPEGYSVSREKKERFSLILESASTNQTSMYLCASRLAGGPQYFGPGTRLTVL.

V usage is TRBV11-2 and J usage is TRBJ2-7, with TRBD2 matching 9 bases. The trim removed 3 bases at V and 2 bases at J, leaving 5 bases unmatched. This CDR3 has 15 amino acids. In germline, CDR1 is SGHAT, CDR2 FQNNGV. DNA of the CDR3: TGTGCCAGCAGCTTCTCTAGCGGGGATCCCTACGAGCAGTACTTC. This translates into CASSFSSGDPYEQYF.

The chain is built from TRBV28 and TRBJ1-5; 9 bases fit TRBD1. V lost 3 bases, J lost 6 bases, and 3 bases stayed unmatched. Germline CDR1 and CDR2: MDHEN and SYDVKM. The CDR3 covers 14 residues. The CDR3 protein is CASSLGQGIQPQHF. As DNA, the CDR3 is TGTGCCAGCAGTTTGGGACAGGGTATTCAGCCCCAGCATTTT.

CDR3 sequence (DNA): TGTGCCAGCAGCCCTAGCTCCTACAATGAGCAGTTCTTC. Encoded protein: CASSPSSYNEQFF. The V call is TRBV2, the J call TRBJ2-1; D gene unclear. Trimming took off 6 bases at V and 0 bases at J, with 6 bases between the two ends. Germline CDR1 is SNHLY and CDR2 is FYNNEI. This CDR3 has 13 amino acids.

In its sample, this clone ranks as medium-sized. The CDR3 region has the DNA TGCAGCGTAGAGCCGAATGGACGGGACAATGAGCAGTTCTTC. Its translation: CSVEPNGRDNEQFF. The rearrangement joins TRBV29-1 to TRBJ2-1, with D unclear. The CDR3 runs 14 residues. V shed 6 bases and J shed 5 bases, with 17 bases lying between them. Germline CDR1 is SQVTM and CDR2 is ANQGSEA.

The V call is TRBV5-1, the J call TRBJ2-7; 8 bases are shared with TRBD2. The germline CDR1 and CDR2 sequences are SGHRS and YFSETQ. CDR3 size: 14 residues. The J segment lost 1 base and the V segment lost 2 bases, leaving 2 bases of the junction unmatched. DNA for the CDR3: TGCGCCAGCAGCTTACTAGCGGAGTCCTACGAGCAGTACTTC. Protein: CASSLLAESYEQYF.

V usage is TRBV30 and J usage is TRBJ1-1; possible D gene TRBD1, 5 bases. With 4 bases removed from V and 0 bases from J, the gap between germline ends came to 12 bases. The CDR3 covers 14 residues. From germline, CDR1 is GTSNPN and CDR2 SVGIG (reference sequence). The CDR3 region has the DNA TGTGCCTGGAAACCGGGACTCGTGAACACTGAAGCTTTCTTT. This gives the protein CAWKPGLVNTEAFF.

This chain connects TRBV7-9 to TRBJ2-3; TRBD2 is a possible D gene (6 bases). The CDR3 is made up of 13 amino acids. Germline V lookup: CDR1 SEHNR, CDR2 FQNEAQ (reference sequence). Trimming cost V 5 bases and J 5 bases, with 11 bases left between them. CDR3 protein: CASSQVGGDTQYF. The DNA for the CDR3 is TGTGCCAGCAGCCAAGTCGGGGGAGATACGCAGTATTTT.

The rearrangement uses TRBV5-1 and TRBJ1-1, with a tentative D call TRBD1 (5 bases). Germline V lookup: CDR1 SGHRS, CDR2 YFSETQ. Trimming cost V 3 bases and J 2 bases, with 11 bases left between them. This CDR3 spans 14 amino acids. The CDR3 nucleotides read TGCGCCAGCAGCTCCCGGGGGGTCAACACTGAAGCTTTCTTT. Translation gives CASSSRGVNTEAFF.

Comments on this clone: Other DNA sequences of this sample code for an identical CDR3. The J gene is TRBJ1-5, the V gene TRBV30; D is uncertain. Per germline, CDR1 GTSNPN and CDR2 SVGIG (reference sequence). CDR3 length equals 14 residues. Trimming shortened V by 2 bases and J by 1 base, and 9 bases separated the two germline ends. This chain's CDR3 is CAWSLGESNQPQHF. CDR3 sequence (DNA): TGTGCCTGGAGTCTTGGGGAGAGCAATCAGCCCCAGCATTTT.

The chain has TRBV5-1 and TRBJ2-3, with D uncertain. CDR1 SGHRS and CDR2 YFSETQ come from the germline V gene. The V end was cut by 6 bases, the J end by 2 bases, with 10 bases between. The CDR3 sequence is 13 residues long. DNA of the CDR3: TGCGCCAGCACCGTTGGGGTCACAGATACGCAGTATTTT. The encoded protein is CASTVGVTDTQYF.

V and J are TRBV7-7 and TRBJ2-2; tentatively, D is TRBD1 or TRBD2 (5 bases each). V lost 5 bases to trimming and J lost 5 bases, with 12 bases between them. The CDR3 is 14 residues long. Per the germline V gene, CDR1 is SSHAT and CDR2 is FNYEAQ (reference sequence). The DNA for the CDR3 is TGTGCCAGCAGCCGGGACCCACTAACCGGGGAGCTGTTTTTT. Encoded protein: CASSRDPLTGELFF.

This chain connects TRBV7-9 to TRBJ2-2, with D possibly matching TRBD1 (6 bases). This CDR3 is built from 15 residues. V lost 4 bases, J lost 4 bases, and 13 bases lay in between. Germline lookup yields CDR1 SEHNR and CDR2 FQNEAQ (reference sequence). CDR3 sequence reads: CASSSPRGATGELFF. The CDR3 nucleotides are TGTGCCAGCAGCTCCCCCAGGGGAGCCACCGGGGAGCTGTTTTTT. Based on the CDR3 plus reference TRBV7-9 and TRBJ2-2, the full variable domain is DTGVSQNPRHKITKRGQNVTFRCDPISEHNRLYWYRQTLGQGPEFLTYFQNEAQLEKSRLLSDRFSAERPKGSFSTLEIQRTEQGDSAMYLCASSSPRGATGELFFGEGSRLTVL.

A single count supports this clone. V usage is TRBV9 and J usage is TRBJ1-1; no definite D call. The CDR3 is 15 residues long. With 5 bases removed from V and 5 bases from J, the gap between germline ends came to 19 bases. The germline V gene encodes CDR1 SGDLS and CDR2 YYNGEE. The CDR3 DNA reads TGTGCCAGCAGTTACCACGTCCAGGTAGGGACTGAAGCTTTCTTT. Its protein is CASSYHVQVGTEAFF.

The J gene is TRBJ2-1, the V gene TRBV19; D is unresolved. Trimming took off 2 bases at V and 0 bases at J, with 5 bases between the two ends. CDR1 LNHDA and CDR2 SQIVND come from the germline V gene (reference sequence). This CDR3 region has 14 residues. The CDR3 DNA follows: TGTGCCAGTAGTATATTGTTCTCCTACAATGAGCAGTTCTTC. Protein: CASSILFSYNEQFF.

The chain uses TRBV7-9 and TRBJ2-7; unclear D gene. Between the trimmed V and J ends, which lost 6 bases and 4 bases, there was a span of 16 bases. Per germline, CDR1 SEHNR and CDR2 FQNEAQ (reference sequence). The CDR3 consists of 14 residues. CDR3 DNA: TGTGCCAGCAGTGGGTCGGGCAGAGTATACGAGCAGTACTTC. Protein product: CASSGSGRVYEQYF.

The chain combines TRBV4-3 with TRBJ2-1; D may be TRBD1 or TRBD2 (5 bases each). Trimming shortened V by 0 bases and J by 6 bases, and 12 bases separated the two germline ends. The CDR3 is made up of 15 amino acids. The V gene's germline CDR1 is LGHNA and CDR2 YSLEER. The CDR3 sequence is CASSQEGRAFNEQFF. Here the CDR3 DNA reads TGCGCCAGCAGCCAAGAGGGACGAGCCTTCAATGAGCAGTTCTTC.